This entry describes one T cell receptor beta chain. Its antigen is currently not known. No base-level quality is on record; no much larger clone is a single base apart. Receptors were amplified or captured by the immunoSEQ multiplex PCR assay. For the multiplex PCR, a mixture combining 60 forward primers for TCR Vbeta segments and 13 reverse primers for TCR Jbeta segments was used. Amplification of the CDR3 region of rearranged TCR beta genes was performed with a multiplex PCR assay on genomic DNA. Amplified TCR beta libraries were sequenced as 87-base-pair reads on the Illumina HiSeq System. In the authors' own workflow: In a later analysis, tens of millions of unique TCR beta chains were counted across the 500 to 850 repertoires, and roughly 11 million of these chains were shared by at least two donors. To remove PCR and sequencing errors, raw reads were error-corrected and collapsed into unique sequences using a nearest-neighbor algorithm that merged closely related sequences. V, D and J gene segments were assigned by aligning CDR3 sequences to IMGT reference sequences. For a sequence to be retained, at least a six-nucleotide match to both a V gene segment and a J gene segment was required. A rearrangement counted as productive if the CDR3 had no stop codons and remained in frame with V and J, and every other rearrangement counted as non-productive. Following IMGT convention, CDR3 was defined as the stretch from the second conserved V-encoded cysteine to the conserved J-encoded phenylalanine. The earlier analysis of approximately 590 of the donors excluded any sequence lacking an unambiguous match to a single V gene segment. In an earlier analysis of 450 to 700 of the donors, V segments were called functional above 56.7% productive rearrangements and were called segregating when the between-donor standard deviation exceeded 5%. A statistical classification framework was built for diagnosing cytomegalovirus status from the catalog of TCR beta chain sequences. A later analysis assigned V and J genes by comparing TCR nucleotide sequences with IMGT/GENE-DB human TR gene sequences. The TCRdist pipeline was used in a later analysis to assign CDR3 sequences and most-parsimonious VDJ recombination scenarios. In a later analysis, each TCR beta chain was defined by its CDR3 amino acid sequence together with its V-gene family, and reads lacking a unique V-gene family were excluded. To address suspected cross-contamination and a sequencing artifact, a later analysis removed around 590 highly shared, low-generation-probability nucleotide sequences. In a later analysis, a clonal expansion index for each public chain was calculated from normalized within-repertoire ranks of inferred template counts. A later analysis computed generation probabilities with a VDJ recombination model fitted to out-of-frame rearrangements, and checked the results against IGoR. In a later analysis, hypergeometric tests were used to score TCR-TCR, TCR-HLA and TCR-CMV co-occurrence, with a repertoire-size bias correction applied to TCR pairs. To estimate false discovery rates, a later analysis permuted the HLA or CMV assignments 20 times. In a later analysis, co-occurring TCRs were grouped using DBSCAN, with TCRdist sequence similarity added in when clustering inside HLA-allele-positive subsets. Co-occurrence clustering excluded repertoires with fewer than 30,000 or more than 120,000 public chains, plus five with anomalous nucleotide sharing. TCRdb provides this immuneACCESS table in a form limited to in-frame rearrangements. Some clones are lacking; in checked studies, under half of them reflect an unresolved V gene, and why the rest are absent is not known. The V and J calls and clone size are taken from that table; D and trimming were inferred from the DNA. The sample yields 150,000 to 200,000 clones; over 60% were counted once. The ten largest clones represent 2% to 2.5% of the sample.

The cohort consisted of 650 to 850 healthy bone marrow donors. All cohort members were sampled while nominally healthy, although unrecorded immune exposures were likely present. The donor tested CMV seronegative and was one of the 352 seronegative cohort members. Every donor gave a peripheral blood sample, and the peripheral blood mononuclear cells from that sample were used for TCR beta sequencing. The Qiagen DNeasy Blood Extraction Kit was used to extract genomic DNA from the blood cell samples. The data belong to a study of cytomegalovirus exposure and HLA in healthy donors (TCRdb year 2017). For context, the study as a whole: An earlier analysis of roughly 630 of the donors reported approximately 290 Gb of sequence data and some 120 million unique TCR beta sequences from roughly 180 million T cells. The study aimed to test whether cataloging public T cell receptors could reveal signatures of past pathogen exposure. An earlier analysis of approximately 630 of the donors applied high-throughput TCR beta sequencing to assess whether each TCR beta V gene segment acted as functional or pseudogenic. Rather than drawing on any new phenotypic data, the later analysis identified candidate immune exposures from TCR beta sequences and the way those sequences occurred across donors. Of the 300 to 500 genotyped donors, 81% were placed in the genetic ancestry cluster associated with self-reported Caucasian donors. All discovery cohort repertoires had been generated on a single sequencing platform. To predict cytomegalovirus infection status, the study brought together high-throughput TCR immunosequencing, statistical association of individual TCRs with disease status, and machine learning. Because of strong linkage in the cohort, a handful of DR-DQ haplotypes were treated as single units for association and clustering. A later analysis re-examined previously published TCR beta repertoires from about 700 donors and added high-resolution HLA genotyping to investigate patterns of TCR occurrence. Besides the first cohort of roughly 700 subjects, a separate validation cohort made up of 90 to 150 different subjects was used. The number of typed donors differed by locus: roughly 629-640 for A, B, C, DRB1 and DQB1; about 520 for DQA1; 606 for DPA1; and 400 to 480 for DPB1. Donor age, sex, ethnicity and CMV serostatus were compiled alongside the repertoire data. About 300 gigabases of sequencing data and approximately 85 million unique TCR sequences were included in an early release covering 550 to 800 HLA-typed donors. A later genetic analysis took genome-wide SNP genotypes for about three fifths of the roughly 700 donors and used that subset as a discovery cohort. Across 300 to 500 genotyped donors of the cohort, an average of approximately 240,000 unique TCR beta nucleotide sequences per donor were sequenced, and 15% to 20% of those sequences were non-productive. Using immunosequencing, the study profiled T cell repertoires from approximately 700 subjects and related those repertoires to cytomegalovirus serostatus. HLA typing included class I and class II loci at four-digit resolution. The study at large found these results: A later analysis found that TCR association rates varied across HLA loci, with DRB1 alleles showing the most associated TCRs and HLA-C alleles the fewest. In vitro tests confirmed that three of the cytomegalovirus-associated TCR beta chains recognize cytomegalovirus antigens. A later analysis found that most CMV-associated TCR beta chains appeared HLA-restricted, with HLA associations seemingly driven largely by CMV exposure. This cohort had only TCR beta chains sequenced, and the lack of alpha or paired-chain data limited which features could be detected. A further reported finding was that TCR beta sequences accurately predicted the HLA-A and HLA-B alleles for most subjects in the first cohort. A group of highly shared sequence variants was considered likely to be a technical artifact of the sequencing pipeline. Assigning TCR associations to individual alleles was difficult when HLA alleles, especially DR and DQ, strongly co-occurred. Most TCR sequences were seen in very few donors, while some public TCRs were found in many individuals. The earlier analysis of 587 of the donors excluded over 15 rarely observed V segments, including chromosome 9 orphons, because counts were too low. A later analysis found that HLA-associated TCR beta chains were more clonally expanded and had lower generation probabilities than equally common non-associated chains. Broadly in line with IMGT annotations, most TCR beta V segments showed up in productive rearrangements about 90% or about 30% of the time in an earlier analysis of about 500 of the donors. At a false discovery rate of 0.05, a later analysis linked fewer than 20,000 TCR beta sequences to specific HLA alleles. In a later genetic analysis, fewer N-insertions in productive TCRs were reported among donors in an Asian-associated ancestry cluster than the 666-donor mean. A later analysis reported that several top co-occurrence clusters appeared linked to parvovirus B19, influenza, CMV and Epstein-Barr virus. Cytomegalovirus status was reported to be diagnosed by the classifier with high specificity and sensitivity in both the original and validation cohorts. Some IMGT-functional V segments, including TRBV6-2 and TRBV6-3, could not be distinguished by the 87-base-pair reads and were therefore excluded. Immune exposure information for the cohort was limited to CMV serostatus. In the study, 150 to 200 TCR beta chains were listed as associated with cytomegalovirus. An association between a missense DCLRE1C variant and V-gene and J-gene trimming of TCR beta chains was found in a later genetic analysis and replicated in an independent cohort. The presence/absence analyses assumed that sequencing depth was roughly uniform across donors, and that assumption may not be true. Correlated functional status among segregating V segments might reflect linkage disequilibrium, but an unknown experimental factor could not be ruled out. The authors suggested that the approach could potentially be generalized to other disease states and immunological phenotypes. HLA typing was unavailable for some donors at each locus, so association tests used only the typed subset.

Counted from cysteine to phenylalanine, this CDR3 has 12 amino acids. The only DNA kept is the CDR3, 36 bases in frame from the first base. The germline V gene yields MNHNS for CDR1 and SASEGT for CDR2. The sequence derives from a woman aged 45-65 years in good health and CMV-seronegative. The sequence is built from TRBV6-1 and TRBJ2-5, with the D gene call left open. The J call may be wrong; the DNA end is better matched by TRBJ2-7. Sequenced: PBMCs. CDR3 reads: CASSDGAYEQYF. The nucleotides are TGTGCCAGCAGTGATGGGGCCTACGAGCAGTACTTC.